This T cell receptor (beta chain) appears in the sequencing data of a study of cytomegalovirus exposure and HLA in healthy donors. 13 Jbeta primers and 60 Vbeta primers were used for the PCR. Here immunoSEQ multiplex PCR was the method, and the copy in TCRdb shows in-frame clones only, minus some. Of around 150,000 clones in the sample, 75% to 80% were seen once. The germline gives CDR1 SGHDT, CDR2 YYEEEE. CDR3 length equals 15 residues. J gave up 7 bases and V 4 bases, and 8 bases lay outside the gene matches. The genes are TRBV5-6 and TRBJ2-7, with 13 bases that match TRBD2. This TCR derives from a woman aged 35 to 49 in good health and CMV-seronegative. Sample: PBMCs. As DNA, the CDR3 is TGTGCCAGCAGCACGGGACTAGCGGGGAAGGTAGAGCAGTACTTC. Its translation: CASSTGLAGKVEQYF.